The TCR beta chain under discussion was sequenced for a study of post-analysis software for immune sequencing data. TCR beta cDNA libraries had unique molecular identifiers. T cells numbering roughly 1 to 10 million yielded some 520,000 cDNA molecules. TCRdb reprocessed the PCR reads with MiXCR, giving one entry per CDR3 protein. Here the sample spans approximately 630,000 distinct CDR3 sequences, approximately 60% being singletons. Trimming removed 2 bases at V and 7 bases at J, with 16 bases between. Germline V lookup: CDR1 SGHRS, CDR2 YFSETQ. The CDR3 runs 15 residues. Turning to this clonotype: What it recognizes is unknown.

Findings and limits, study-wide: Controls significantly exceeded multiple sclerosis patients in normalized Chao1 diversity. Clustering by F measure revealed strong co-clustering among samples prepared together in one batch. The five TRBV segments detected at higher frequency in patients than in controls included TRBV5-6, TRBV5-1 and TRBV20-1.

This receptor was taken from a girl aged 2 to 9 with multiple sclerosis. The sample comprised blood. This rearrangement joins TRBV5-1 to TRBJ2-1, with D perhaps matching TRBD2 (6 bases). CDR3 residues: CASSFRAFGGNEQFF. CDR3 coding DNA: TGCGCCAGCAGCTTTCGAGCATTCGGGGGAAATGAGCAGTTCTTC.